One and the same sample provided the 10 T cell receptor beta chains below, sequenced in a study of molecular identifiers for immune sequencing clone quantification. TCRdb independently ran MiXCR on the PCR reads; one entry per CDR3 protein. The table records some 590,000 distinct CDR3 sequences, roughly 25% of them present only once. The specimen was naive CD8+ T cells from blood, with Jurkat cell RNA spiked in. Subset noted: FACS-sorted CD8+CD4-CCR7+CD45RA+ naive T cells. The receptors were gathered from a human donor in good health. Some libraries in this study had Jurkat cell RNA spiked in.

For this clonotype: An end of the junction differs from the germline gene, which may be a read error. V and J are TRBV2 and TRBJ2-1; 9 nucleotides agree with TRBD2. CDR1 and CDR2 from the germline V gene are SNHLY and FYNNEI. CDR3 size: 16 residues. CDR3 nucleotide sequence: TGTGCCACCTACCACCCAGGGCGGGAGGGCAACAATGCGCAGTTCTTC. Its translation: CATYHPGREGNNAQFF.

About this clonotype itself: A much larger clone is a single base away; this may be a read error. The CDR3 DNA sequence: TGTGCCAGCACCGAGGGACTAGCGGGGCCAGATACGCAGTTTTTT. Encoded protein: CASTEGLAGPDTQFF. V gene TRBV6-2 or TRBV6-3 combines with J gene TRBJ2-3; 13 nucleotides agree with TRBD2. The CDR3 loop spans 15 amino acids. CDR1 and CDR2 from the germline V gene are MNHEY and SVGEGT.

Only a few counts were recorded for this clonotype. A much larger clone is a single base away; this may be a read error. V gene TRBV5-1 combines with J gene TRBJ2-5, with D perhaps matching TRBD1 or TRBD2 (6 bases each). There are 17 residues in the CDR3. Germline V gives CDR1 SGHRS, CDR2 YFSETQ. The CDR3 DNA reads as TGCGCCAGCAGCTTGGCCGGGGGCCAGGTCCAGCAAGAGCCCCAGTACTTC. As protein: CASSLAGGQVQQEPQYF. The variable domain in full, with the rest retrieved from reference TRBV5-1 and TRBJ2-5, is KAGVTQTPRYLIKTRGQQVTLSCSPISGHRSVSWYQQTPGQGLQFLFEYFSETQRNKGNFPGRFSGRQFSNSRSEMNVSTLELGDSALYLCASSLAGGQVQQEPQYFGPGTRLLVL.

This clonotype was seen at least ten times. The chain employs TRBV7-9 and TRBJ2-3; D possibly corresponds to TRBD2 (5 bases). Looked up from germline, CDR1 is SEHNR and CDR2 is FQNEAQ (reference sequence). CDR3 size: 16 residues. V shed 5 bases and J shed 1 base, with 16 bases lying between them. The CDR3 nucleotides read TGTGCCAGCAGCCCCAGGACCGGGATCGGCACAGATACGCAGTATTTT. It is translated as CASSPRTGIGTDTQYF.

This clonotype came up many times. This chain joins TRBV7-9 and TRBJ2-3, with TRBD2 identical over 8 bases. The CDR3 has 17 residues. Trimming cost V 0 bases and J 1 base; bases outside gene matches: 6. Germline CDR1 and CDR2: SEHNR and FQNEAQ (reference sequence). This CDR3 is CASSLAQGLAGTDTQYF. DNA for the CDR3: TGTGCCAGCAGCTTAGCGCAAGGACTAGCAGGCACAGATACGCAGTATTTT.

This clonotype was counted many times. CDR3 sequence: CAWSGGPAVGQYF. CDR3 nucleotides: TGTGCCTGGAGTGGGGGACCGGCCGTCGGGCAGTACTTC. The chain has TRBV30 and TRBJ2-7, with D tentatively TRBD1 or TRBD2 (5 bases each). Germline-derived CDR1 and CDR2 are GTSNPN and SVGIG (reference sequence). This CDR3 spans 13 amino acids. The germline V and J ends were trimmed by 1 base and 9 bases, with 16 bases remaining between them.

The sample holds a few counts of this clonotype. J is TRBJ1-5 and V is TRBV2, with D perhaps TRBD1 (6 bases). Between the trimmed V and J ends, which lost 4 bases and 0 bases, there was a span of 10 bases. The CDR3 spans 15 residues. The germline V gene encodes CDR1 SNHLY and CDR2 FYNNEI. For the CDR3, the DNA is TGTGCCAGCAGTGGGTCAGGGGTTAGCAATCAGCCCCAGCATTTT. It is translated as CASSGSGVSNQPQHF.

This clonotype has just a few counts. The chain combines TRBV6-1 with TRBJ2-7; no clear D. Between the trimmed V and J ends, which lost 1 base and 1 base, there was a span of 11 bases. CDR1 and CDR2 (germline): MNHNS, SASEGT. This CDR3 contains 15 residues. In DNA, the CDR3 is TGTGCCAGCAGTGAAGGTCCAGGAGTTTCCTACGAGCAGTACTTC. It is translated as CASSEGPGVSYEQYF.

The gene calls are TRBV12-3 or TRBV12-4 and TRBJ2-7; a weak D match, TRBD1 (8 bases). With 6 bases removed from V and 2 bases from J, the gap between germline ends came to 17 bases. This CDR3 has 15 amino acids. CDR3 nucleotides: TGTGCCAGCAGATCCAGGACAGGGACTACCTACGAGCAGTACTTC. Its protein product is CASRSRTGTTYEQYF.

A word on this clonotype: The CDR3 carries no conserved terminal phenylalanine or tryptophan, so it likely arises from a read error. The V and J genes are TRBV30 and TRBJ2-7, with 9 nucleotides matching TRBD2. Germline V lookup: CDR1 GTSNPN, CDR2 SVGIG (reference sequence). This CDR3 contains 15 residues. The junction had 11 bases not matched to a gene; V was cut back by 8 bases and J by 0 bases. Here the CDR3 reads CAGYLSGGSSYEQYS. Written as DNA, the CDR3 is TGTGCCGGTTACCTTAGCGGGGGCAGCTCCTACGAGCAGTACTCC.